The clone carrying this T cell receptor (beta chain) was found once. Measured with immunoSEQ multiplex PCR; TCRdb has only the in-frame clones, and not every one. The sample has about 2.5 million clones, roughly 90% seen once. This sample stems from a study of shared clonotypes between healthy human individuals. Trimming took 5 bases from V and 8 from J, leaving 9 bases between them. Germline V gives CDR1 SEHNR, CDR2 FQNEAQ (reference sequence). The CDR3 consists of 12 residues. The chain is built from TRBV7-9 and TRBJ1-4; no firm D call. The sample taken for sequencing was naive CD4+ T cells from PBMCs. Subset given: CD45RA+ positively selected. The clonotype originates from a man in his late teens or twenties in good health. Some clones in this sample may be carry-over from other donors' samples. The CDR3 spells CASSTLWEKLFF. The CDR3 DNA is TGTGCCAGCAGCACCTTGTGGGAAAAACTGTTTTTT.